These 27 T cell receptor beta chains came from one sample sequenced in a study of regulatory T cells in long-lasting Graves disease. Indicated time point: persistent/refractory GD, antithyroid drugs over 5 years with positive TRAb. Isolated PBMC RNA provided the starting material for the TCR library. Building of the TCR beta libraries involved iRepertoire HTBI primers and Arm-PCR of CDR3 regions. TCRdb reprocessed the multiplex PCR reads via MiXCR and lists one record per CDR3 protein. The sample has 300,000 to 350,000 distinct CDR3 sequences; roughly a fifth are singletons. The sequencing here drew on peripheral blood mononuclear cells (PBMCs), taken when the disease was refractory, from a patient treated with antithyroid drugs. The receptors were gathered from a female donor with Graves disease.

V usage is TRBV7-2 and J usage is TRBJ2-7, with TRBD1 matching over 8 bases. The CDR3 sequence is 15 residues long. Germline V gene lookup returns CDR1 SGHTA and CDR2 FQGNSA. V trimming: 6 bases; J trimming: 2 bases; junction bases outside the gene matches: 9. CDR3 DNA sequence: TGTGCCAGCAGGGTTCTTGGGACAGGAGCCTACGAGCAGTACTTC. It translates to CASRVLGTGAYEQYF.

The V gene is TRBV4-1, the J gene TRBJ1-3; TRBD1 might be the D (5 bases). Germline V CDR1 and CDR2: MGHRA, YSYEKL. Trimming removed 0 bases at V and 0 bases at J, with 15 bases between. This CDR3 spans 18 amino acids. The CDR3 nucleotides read TGCGCCAGCAGCCAAGAAGTCCACCGGGACTACTCTGGAAACACCATATATTTT. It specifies CASSQEVHRDYSGNTIYF.

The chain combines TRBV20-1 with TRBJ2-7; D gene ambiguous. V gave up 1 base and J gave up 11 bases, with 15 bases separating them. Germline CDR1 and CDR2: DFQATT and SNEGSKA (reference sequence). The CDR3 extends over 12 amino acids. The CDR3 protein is CSARVFLGTEYF. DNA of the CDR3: TGCAGTGCTAGAGTATTTTTAGGTACGGAGTACTTC.

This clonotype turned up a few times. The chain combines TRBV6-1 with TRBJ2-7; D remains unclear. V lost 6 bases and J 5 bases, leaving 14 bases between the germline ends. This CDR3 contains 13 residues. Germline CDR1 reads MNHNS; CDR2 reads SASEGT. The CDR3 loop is CASSPAVYDEQYF. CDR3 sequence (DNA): TGTGCCAGCAGCCCCGCCGTCTACGACGAGCAGTACTTC.

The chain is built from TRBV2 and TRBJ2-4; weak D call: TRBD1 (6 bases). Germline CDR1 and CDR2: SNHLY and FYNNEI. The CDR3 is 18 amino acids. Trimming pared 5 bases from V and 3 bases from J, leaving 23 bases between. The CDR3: CASSYRTPPQGRKNIQYF. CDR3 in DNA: TGTGCCAGCAGTTACCGTACACCCCCCCAGGGGCGCAAAAACATTCAGTACTTC. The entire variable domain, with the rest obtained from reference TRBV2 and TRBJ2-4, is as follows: EPEVTQTPSHQVTQMGQEVILRCVPISNHLYFYWYRQILGQKVEFLVSFYNNEISEKSEIFDDQFSVERPDGSNFTLKIRSTKLEDSAMYFCASSYRTPPQGRKNIQYFGAGTRLSVL.

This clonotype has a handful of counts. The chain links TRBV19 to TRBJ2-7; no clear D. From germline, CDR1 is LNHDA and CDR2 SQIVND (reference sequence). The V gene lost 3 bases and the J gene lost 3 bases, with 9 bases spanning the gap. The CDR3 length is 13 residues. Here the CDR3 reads CASSMQARYEQYF. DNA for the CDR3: TGTGCCAGTAGTATGCAGGCCCGCTACGAGCAGTACTTC.

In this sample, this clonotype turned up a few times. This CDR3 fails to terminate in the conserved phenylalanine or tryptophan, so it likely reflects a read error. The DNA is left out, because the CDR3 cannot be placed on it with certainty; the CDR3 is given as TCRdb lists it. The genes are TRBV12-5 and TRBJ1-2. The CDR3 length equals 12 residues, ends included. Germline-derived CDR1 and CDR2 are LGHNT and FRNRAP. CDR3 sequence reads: CASGLATLGVIV.

The CDR3 spells CASSFLAGVYEQYF. CDR3 nucleotides: TGTGCCAGCAGTTTCTTAGCGGGAGTCTACGAGCAGTACTTC. V usage is TRBV27 and J usage is TRBJ2-7, with 9 nucleotides matching TRBD2. Trimming took 3 bases from V and 3 from J; bases not matched to a gene: 3. Germline V CDR1 and CDR2: MNHEY, SMNVEV (reference sequence). The CDR3 totals 14 residues.

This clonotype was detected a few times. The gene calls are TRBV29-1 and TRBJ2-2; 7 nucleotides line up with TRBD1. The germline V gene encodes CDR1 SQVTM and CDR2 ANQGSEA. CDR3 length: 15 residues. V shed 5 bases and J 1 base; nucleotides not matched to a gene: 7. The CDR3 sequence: CSVMTGSGNTGELFF. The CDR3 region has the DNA TGCAGCGTTATGACAGGGAGTGGGAACACCGGGGAGCTGTTTTTT.

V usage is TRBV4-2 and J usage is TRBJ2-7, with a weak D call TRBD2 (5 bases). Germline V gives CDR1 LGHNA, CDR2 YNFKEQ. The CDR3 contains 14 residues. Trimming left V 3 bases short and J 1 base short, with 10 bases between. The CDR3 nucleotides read TGTGCCAGCAGCCAGGCAATAGCGTCCTACGAGCAGTACTTC. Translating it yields CASSQAIASYEQYF.

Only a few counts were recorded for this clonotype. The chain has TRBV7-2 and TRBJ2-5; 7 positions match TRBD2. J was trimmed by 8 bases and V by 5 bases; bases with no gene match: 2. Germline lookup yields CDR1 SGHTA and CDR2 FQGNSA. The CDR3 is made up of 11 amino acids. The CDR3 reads CASSREGTQYF. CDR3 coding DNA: TGTGCCAGCAGCAGGGAGGGAACCCAGTACTTC.

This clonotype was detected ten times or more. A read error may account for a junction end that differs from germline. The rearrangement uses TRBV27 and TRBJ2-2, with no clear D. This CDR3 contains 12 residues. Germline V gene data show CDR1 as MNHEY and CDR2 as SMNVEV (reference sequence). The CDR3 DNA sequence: TGCGCCAGCAGCTTGGCCACCGGGGAGCTGTTTTTT. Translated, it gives CASSLATGELFF.

The CDR3 protein is CSVWWIGEQFF. CDR3 nucleotide sequence: TGCAGCGTTTGGTGGATCGGAGAGCAGTTCTTC. The J gene is TRBJ2-1, the V gene TRBV29-1; the D is unclear. V was cut by 5 bases and J by 10 bases, with 12 bases left in between. The CDR3 runs 11 residues. CDR1 is SQVTM, CDR2 ANQGSEA, per germline.

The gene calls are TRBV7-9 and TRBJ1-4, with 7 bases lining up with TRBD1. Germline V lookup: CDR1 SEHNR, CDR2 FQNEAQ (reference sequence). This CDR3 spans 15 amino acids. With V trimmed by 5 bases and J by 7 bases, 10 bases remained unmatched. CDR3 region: CASSPATGWGEKLFF. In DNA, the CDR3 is TGTGCCAGCAGCCCTGCGACAGGGTGGGGTGAAAAACTGTTTTTT. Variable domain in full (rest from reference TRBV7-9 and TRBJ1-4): DTGVSQNPRHKITKRGQNVTFRCDPISEHNRLYWYRQTLGQGPEFLTYFQNEAQLEKSRLLSDRFSAERPKGSFSTLEIQRTEQGDSAMYLCASSPATGWGEKLFFGSGTQLSVL.

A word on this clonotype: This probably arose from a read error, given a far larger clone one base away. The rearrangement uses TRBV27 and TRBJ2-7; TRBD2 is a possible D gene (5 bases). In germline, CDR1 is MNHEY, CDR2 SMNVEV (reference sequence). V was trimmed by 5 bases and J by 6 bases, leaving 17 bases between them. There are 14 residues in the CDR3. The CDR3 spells CASSEAWRSAEQYF. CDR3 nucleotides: TGTGCCAGCAGTGAAGCGTGGAGGTCCGCCGAGCAGTACTTC.

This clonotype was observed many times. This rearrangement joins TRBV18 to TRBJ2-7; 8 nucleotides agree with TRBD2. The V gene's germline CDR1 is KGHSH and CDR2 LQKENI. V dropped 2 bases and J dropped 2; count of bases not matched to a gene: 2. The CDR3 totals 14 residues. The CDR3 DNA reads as TGTGCCAGCTCACCAAAGCGGGGGACCTACGAGCAGTACTTC. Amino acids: CASSPKRGTYEQYF.

The CDR3: CASSMGRNSPLHF. Written as DNA, the CDR3 is TGTGCCAGTAGTATGGGGCGGAATTCACCCCTCCACTTT. V gene TRBV19 combines with J gene TRBJ1-6; tentatively, D is TRBD1 (5 bases). The CDR3 is 13 amino acids. Trimming shortened V by 3 bases and J by 7 bases, and 7 bases separated the two germline ends. Germline assignment: CDR1 LNHDA and CDR2 SQIVND (reference sequence).

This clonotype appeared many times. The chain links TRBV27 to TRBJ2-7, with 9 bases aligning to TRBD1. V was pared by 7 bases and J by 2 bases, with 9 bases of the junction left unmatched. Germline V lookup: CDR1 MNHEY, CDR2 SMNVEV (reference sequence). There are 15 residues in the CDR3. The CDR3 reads CASKVTGGPAYEQYF. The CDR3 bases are TGTGCCAGCAAAGTAACAGGGGGCCCTGCCTACGAGCAGTACTTC.

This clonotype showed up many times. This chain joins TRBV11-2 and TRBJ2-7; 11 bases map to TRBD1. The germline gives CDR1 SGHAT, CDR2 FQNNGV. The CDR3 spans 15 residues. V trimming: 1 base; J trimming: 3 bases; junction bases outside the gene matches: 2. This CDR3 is CASSLVGQGDYEQYF. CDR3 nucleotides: TGTGCCAGCAGCTTAGTGGGACAGGGGGACTACGAGCAGTACTTC.

The CDR3 sequence: CAGPRTGDIISTDTQYF. The CDR3 DNA sequence: TGCGCCGGTCCGAGGACAGGGGACATTATTAGCACAGATACGCAGTATTTT. The gene calls are TRBV10-2 and TRBJ2-3; 9 nucleotides align to TRBD1. The germline V gene has CDR1 WSHSY and CDR2 SAAADI. The CDR3 runs to 17 residues. V dropped 11 bases and J dropped 0; count of bases not matched to a gene: 15.

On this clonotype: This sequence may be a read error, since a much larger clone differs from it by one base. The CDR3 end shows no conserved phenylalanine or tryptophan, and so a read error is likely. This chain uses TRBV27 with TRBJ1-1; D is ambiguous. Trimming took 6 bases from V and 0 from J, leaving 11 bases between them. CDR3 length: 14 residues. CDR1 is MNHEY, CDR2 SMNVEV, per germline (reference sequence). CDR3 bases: TGTGCCAGCAGCGACATGTCGCTGAACACTGAAGCTTTCCTT. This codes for CASSDMSLNTEAFL.

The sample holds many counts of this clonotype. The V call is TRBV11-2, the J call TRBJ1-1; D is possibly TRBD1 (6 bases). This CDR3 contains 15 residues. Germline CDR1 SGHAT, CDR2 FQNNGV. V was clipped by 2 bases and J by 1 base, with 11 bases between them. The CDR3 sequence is CASSLLGDKNTEAFF. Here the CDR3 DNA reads TGTGCCAGCAGCTTACTGGGGGACAAGAACACTGAAGCTTTCTTT.

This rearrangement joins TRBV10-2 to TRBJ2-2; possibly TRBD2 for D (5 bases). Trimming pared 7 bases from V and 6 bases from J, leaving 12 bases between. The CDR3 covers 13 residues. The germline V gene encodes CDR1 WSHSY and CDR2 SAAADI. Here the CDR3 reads CASNLHGAGELFF. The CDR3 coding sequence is TGCGCCAGCAATCTTCACGGGGCCGGGGAGCTGTTTTTT.

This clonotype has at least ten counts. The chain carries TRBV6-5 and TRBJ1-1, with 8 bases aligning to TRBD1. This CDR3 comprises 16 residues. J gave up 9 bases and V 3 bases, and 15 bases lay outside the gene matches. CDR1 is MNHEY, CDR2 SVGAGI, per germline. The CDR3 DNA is TGTGCCAGCAGTTATAGACAGGGGATTTTCGGCGTGAAAGCTTTCTTT. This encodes CASSYRQGIFGVKAFF.

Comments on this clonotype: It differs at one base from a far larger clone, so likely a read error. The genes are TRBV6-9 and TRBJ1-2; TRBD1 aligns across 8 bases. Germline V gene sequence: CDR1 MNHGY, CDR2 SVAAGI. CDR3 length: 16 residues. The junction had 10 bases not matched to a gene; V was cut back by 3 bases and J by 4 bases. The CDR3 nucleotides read TGTGCCAGCAGTTACAGGGGGCGCCTAGAGGGCTATGGCTACACCTTC. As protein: CASSYRGRLEGYGYTF.

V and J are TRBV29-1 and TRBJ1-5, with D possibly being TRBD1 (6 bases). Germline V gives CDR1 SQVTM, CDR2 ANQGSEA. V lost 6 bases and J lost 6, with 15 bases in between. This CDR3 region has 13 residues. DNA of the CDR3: TGCAGCGTCAACGCAGGGGCAGGTCAGCCCCAGCATTTT. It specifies CSVNAGAGQPQHF.

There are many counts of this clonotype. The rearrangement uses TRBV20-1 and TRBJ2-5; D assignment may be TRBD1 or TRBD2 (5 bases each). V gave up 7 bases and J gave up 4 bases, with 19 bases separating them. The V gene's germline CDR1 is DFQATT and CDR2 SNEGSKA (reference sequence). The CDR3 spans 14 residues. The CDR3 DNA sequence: TGCAGTGTTAAGAGGGGCAGGGCGGGAGAGACCCAGTACTTC. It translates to CSVKRGRAGETQYF.